This T cell receptor beta chain emerged from a study of PD-1 blockade in mismatch repair-deficient tumors. Only one count was recorded for this clone. Profiled with immunoSEQ multiplex PCR; TCRdb holds only in-frame clones, not every one. The sample consists of about 34,000 clones, 75% to 90% of them appearing once. The V gene lost 0 bases and the J gene lost 2 bases, with 14 bases spanning the gap. Germline CDR1 reads MNHNS; CDR2 reads SASEGT. CDR3 length: 16 residues. The V and J genes are TRBV6-1 and TRBJ2-7; possible D gene TRBD1, 6 bases. The source material was PBMCs, sampled approximately 6 weeks after starting pembrolizumab. The TCR was taken from an adult with mismatch repair-deficient cancer. The CDR3 region is CASSEAAGQSPYEQYF. The DNA of the CDR3 is TGTGCCAGCAGTGAAGCGGCCGGACAGAGCCCCTACGAGCAGTACTTC.